Following are 17 T cell receptor beta chains from one sample sequenced in a study of cytomegalovirus exposure and HLA in healthy donors. The PCR made use of 60 Vbeta and 13 Jbeta primers. Sequencing used immunoSEQ multiplex PCR; TCRdb keeps in-frame clones, though not all of them. The table shows under 300,000 clones, with around 81% occurring only once. The specimen sequenced was PBMCs. These receptors all stem from a woman aged 55-69 years in good health and CMV-seropositive.

This clone showed up just a few times. The chain links TRBV5-4 to TRBJ2-1; a weak D match, TRBD2 (6 bases). CDR3 size: 13 residues. CDR1 is SGHNT and CDR2 is YYREEE in the germline V gene (reference sequence). Trimming took 3 bases from V and 8 from J, leaving 12 bases between them. DNA of the CDR3: TGTGCCAGCAGCTACGGTTCGGGGGATGAGCAGTTCTTC. Translating it yields CASSYGSGDEQFF.

This chain connects TRBV29-1 to TRBJ2-3; TRBD2 agrees at 7 bases. With 4 bases clipped from V and 3 bases from J, the junction kept 7 bases outside the gene matches. The CDR3 covers 14 residues. Germline V lookup: CDR1 SQVTM, CDR2 ANQGSEA. The CDR3 sequence: CSVVGGSGTDTQYF. The CDR3 DNA is TGCAGCGTTGTCGGCGGGAGTGGTACAGATACGCAGTATTTT.

The chain employs TRBV28 and TRBJ1-1; tentative D call: TRBD1 (6 bases). The V end was cut by 4 bases, the J end by 4 bases, with 10 bases between. Germline V gene lookup returns CDR1 MDHEN and CDR2 SYDVKM. The CDR3 loop spans 13 amino acids. The CDR3 DNA sequence: TGTGCCAGCAGTTACAGGGTACGCACTGAAGCTTTCTTT. Protein product: CASSYRVRTEAFF.

Turning to this clone: At one of its ends the junction is not consistent with the germline gene, which may arise from a read error. The sample carries other DNA sequences with the same CDR3. This chain connects TRBV5-6 to TRBJ2-7, with 8 bases aligning to TRBD2. The CDR3 is 15 residues long. Germline V CDR1 and CDR2: SGHDT, YYEEEE. The CDR3 loop is CASSLGLREGSEQYF. In nucleotides, the CDR3 is TGTGCCAGTAGCTTGGGCCTACGGGAGGGCTCCGAGCAGTACTTC.

This rearrangement joins TRBV2 to TRBJ1-3; D remains ambiguous. The CDR3 is 15 amino acids. Germline values: CDR1 SNHLY, CDR2 FYNNEI. V was clipped by 6 bases and J by 0 bases, with 12 bases between them. The CDR3 loop is CASSARYLSGNTIYF. The CDR3, as DNA: TGTGCCAGCAGCGCCAGGTACCTCTCTGGAAACACCATATATTTT.

The chain combines TRBV19 with TRBJ1-4; no firm D call. From germline, CDR1 is LNHDA and CDR2 SQIVND (reference sequence). The V end lost 9 bases, the J end lost 2 bases, and 13 bases lay between the germline ends. This CDR3 spans 14 amino acids. Here the CDR3 reads CASTPTLTNEKLFF. The CDR3 nucleotides read TGTGCCAGCACACCGACACTTACTAATGAAAAACTGTTTTTT.

This clone was seen a single time. This chain joins TRBV2 and TRBJ2-7, with D perhaps TRBD2 (5 bases). Germline-derived CDR1 and CDR2 are SNHLY and FYNNEI. This CDR3 spans 14 amino acids. The germline V and J ends were trimmed by 3 bases and 3 bases, with 12 bases remaining between them. The CDR3 DNA sequence: TGTGCCAGCAGTGATGCTCGAGGGCGCTACGAGCAGTACTTC. Translated, it gives CASSDARGRYEQYF.

The chain links TRBV5-1 to TRBJ2-1; tentative D call: TRBD2 (5 bases). V was cut by 1 base and J by 4 bases, with 15 bases left in between. There are 16 residues in the CDR3. The germline V gene encodes CDR1 SGHRS and CDR2 YFSETQ. CDR3 coding DNA: TGCGCCAGCAGCTTGAGACCGGGATCCGGGTACAATGAGCAGTTCTTC. Encoded protein: CASSLRPGSGYNEQFF.

V gene TRBV7-9 combines with J gene TRBJ2-1, with 11 bases lining up with TRBD2. The junction had 5 bases not matched to a gene; V was cut back by 5 bases and J by 8 bases. CDR1 SEHNR and CDR2 FQNEAQ come from the germline V gene (reference sequence). This CDR3 has 14 amino acids. The CDR3 region has the DNA TGTGCCAGCAGCCCGGGACTAGCGGAGCATGAGCAGTTCTTC. This encodes CASSPGLAEHEQFF.

CDR3 DNA sequence: TGTGCCAGCAGCTTTGAGGGAGAAAACCCCTACGAGCAGTACTTC. Its translation is CASSFEGENPYEQYF. V and J are TRBV7-2 and TRBJ2-7; tentative D call: TRBD2 (5 bases). The CDR3 extends over 15 amino acids. In germline, CDR1 is SGHTA, CDR2 FQGNSA. V was trimmed by 3 bases and J by 2 bases, leaving 14 bases between them.

The J gene is TRBJ2-3, the V gene TRBV9; 13 bases fit TRBD2. The trim removed 3 bases at V and 3 bases at J, leaving 4 bases unmatched. Germline CDR1 reads SGDLS; CDR2 reads YYNGEE. This CDR3 has 16 residues. The DNA of the CDR3 is TGTGCCAGCAGCGCGTTACTAGCGGGAGGGACAGATACGCAGTATTTT. As protein: CASSALLAGGTDTQYF.

Points on this clone: In the same sample, other DNA sequences code for this CDR3. This chain uses TRBV5-1 with TRBJ2-1; no reliable D call. The CDR3 length is 15 residues. The V and J ends lost 0 bases and 0 bases respectively, with 7 bases between them. Per germline, CDR1 SGHRS and CDR2 YFSETQ. CDR3 region: CASSLGGSSYNEQFF. CDR3 sequence (DNA): TGCGCCAGCAGCTTGGGTGGCTCCTCCTACAATGAGCAGTTCTTC. Full variable domain (outside the CDR3, taken from reference TRBV5-1 and TRBJ2-1): KAGVTQTPRYLIKTRGQQVTLSCSPISGHRSVSWYQQTPGQGLQFLFEYFSETQRNKGNFPGRFSGRQFSNSRSEMNVSTLELGDSALYLCASSLGGSSYNEQFFGPGTRLTVL.

This chain uses TRBV6-1 with TRBJ2-2, with 7 bases aligning to TRBD2. The V and J ends lost 3 bases and 7 bases, in that order; junction bases with no gene match: 8. There are 15 residues in the CDR3. Germline CDR1 reads MNHNS; CDR2 reads SASEGT. This chain's CDR3 is CASSDPAGDVGELFF. The CDR3 bases are TGTGCCAGCAGTGACCCTGCGGGGGATGTCGGGGAGCTGTTTTTT.

This sequence joins TRBV28 and TRBJ2-1; D not certain. The V end was cut by 4 bases, the J end by 3 bases, with 4 bases between. The CDR3 totals 12 residues. The germline V gene has CDR1 MDHEN and CDR2 SYDVKM. The CDR3 is CASSYYYNEQFF. Written as DNA, the CDR3 is TGTGCCAGCAGTTACTACTACAATGAGCAGTTCTTC. Variable domain in full (rest from reference TRBV28 and TRBJ2-1): DVKVTQSSRYLVKRTGEKVFLECVQDMDHENMFWYRQDPGLGLRLIYFSYDVKMKEKGDIPEGYSVSREKKERFSLILESASTNQTSMYLCASSYYYNEQFFGPGTRLTVL.

This chain joins TRBV29-1 and TRBJ2-3; possible D gene TRBD2, 6 bases. The length of the CDR3 is 12 residues. Trimming cost V 7 bases and J 4 bases, with 12 bases left between them. Germline V CDR1 and CDR2: SQVTM, ANQGSEA. DNA for the CDR3: TGCAGCGCCATGGGGGGTGCAGATACGCAGTATTTT. Translated: CSAMGGADTQYF.

V usage is TRBV27 and J usage is TRBJ1-5; 10 bases are shared with TRBD1. Germline values: CDR1 MNHEY, CDR2 SMNVEV (reference sequence). The CDR3 length is 15 residues. V was pared by 2 bases and J by 3 bases, with 1 base of the junction left unmatched. CDR3 sequence reads: CASSLGQGDNQPQHF. The DNA of the CDR3 is TGTGCCAGCAGTTTAGGACAGGGGGACAATCAGCCCCAGCATTTT.

A few counts support this clone. V gene TRBV15 combines with J gene TRBJ1-5; possible D gene TRBD1, 6 bases. The V gene's germline CDR1 is LNHNV and CDR2 YYDKDF (reference sequence). Trimming stripped 3 bases from V and 5 bases from J, with 23 bases between. This CDR3 has 18 amino acids. The CDR3 DNA is TGTGCCACCAGCAGTGCCAGGGGCGATCCCAGAATGGATCAGCCCCAGCATTTT. This codes for CATSSARGDPRMDQPQHF.